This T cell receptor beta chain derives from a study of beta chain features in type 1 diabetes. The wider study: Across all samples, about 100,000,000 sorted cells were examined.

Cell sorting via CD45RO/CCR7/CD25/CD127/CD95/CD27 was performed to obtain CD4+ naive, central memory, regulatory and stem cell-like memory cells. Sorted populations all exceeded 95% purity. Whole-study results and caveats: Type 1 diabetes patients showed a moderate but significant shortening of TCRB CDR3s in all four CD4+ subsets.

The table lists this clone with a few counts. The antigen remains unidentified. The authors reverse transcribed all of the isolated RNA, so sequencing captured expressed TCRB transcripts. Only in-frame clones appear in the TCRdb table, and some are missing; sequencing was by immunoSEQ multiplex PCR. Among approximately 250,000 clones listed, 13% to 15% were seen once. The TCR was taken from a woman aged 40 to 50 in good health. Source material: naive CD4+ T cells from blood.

This chain's CDR3 is CASSQDPGYGYEQYF. The CDR3 nucleotides are TGCGCCAGCAGCCAAGATCCAGGGTACGGGTACGAGCAGTACTTC. The V gene is TRBV4-3, the J gene TRBJ2-7, with D possibly matching TRBD1 (5 bases). This CDR3 is 15 amino acids long. Germline V gene data show CDR1 as LGHNA and CDR2 as YSLEER. Trimming cost V 0 bases and J 4 bases, with 13 bases left between them.